The T cell receptor (beta chain) under discussion was sequenced for a study of T-cell reconstitution after alpha-beta-depleted transplantation in children. Only a few counts were recorded for this clonotype. TCRbeta library construction was performed incorporating unique molecular identifiers. Via MiXCR, TCRdb re-called the PCR reads, giving one row per CDR3 protein. This sample yields some 290,000 distinct CDR3 sequences, of which 9.9% are seen a single time; around 10% belongs to the top ten. V was cut by 4 bases and J by 8 bases, with 14 bases left in between. Germline-derived CDR1 and CDR2 are MNHEY and SMNVEV (reference sequence). The CDR3 totals 13 residues.

This TCR was sampled from a human donor who donated a stem cell graft to a child with SCID. The sequencing here drew on PBMCs from the stem cell graft donor, taken from the stem cell graft. This chain links TRBV27 with TRBJ1-2; D is possibly TRBD1 (6 bases). The CDR3 loop is CASSSGTRNGYTF. CDR3 DNA: TGTGCCAGCAGTTCGGGGACACGCAACGGCTACACCTTC.